The rows below give T cell receptor beta chains drawn from one sample of a study of T cell changes during pregnancy in multiple sclerosis. The repertoire was sequenced with immunoSEQ multiplex PCR; TCRdb's copy has only in-frame clones and lacks some. Here the sample spans 9,000 to 15,000 clones, roughly 94% being singletons. The sample here was CD4+ T cells from peripheral blood mononuclear cells, taken before pregnancy. The receptor set was obtained from a female donor with multiple sclerosis, enrolled in a pregnancy study. Both conserved end residues are part of each CDR3. D genes are given only for firm matches. Expanded clones get a size class; other rows say once, few or many, or leave the size out.

V gene: TRBV19
clone size: NA
J gene: TRBJ2-2
D gene: TRBD1
CDR3 protein: CASNTQGATGELFF
CDR3 DNA: TGTGCCAGTAACACTCAGGGGGCCACCGGGGAGCTGTTTTTT

V gene: TRBV19
clone size: NA
J gene: TRBJ2-1
D gene: TRBD2
CDR3 protein: CASSIASGGWYNEQFF
CDR3 DNA: TGTGCCAGTAGTATAGCGTCGGGGGGGTGGTACAATGAGCAGTTCTTC

V gene: TRBV29-1
clone size: NA
J gene: TRBJ1-1
D gene: NA
CDR3 protein: CSVALLGGNTEAFF
CDR3 DNA: TGCAGCGTGGCACTATTGGGGGGGAACACTGAAGCTTTCTTT

V gene: TRBV27
clone size: NA
J gene: TRBJ2-7
D gene: TRBD2
CDR3 protein: CASALRPGGLYEQYF
CDR3 DNA: TGTGCCAGCGCCTTAAGGCCGGGGGGTCTCTACGAGCAGTACTTC

V gene: TRBV15
clone size: NA
J gene: TRBJ2-1
D gene: TRBD2
CDR3 protein: CATSRGGSGLSSYNEQFF
CDR3 DNA: TGTGCCACCAGCAGAGGGGGTAGCGGGTTGAGCTCCTACAATGAGCAGTTCTTC

V gene: TRBV18
clone size: NA
J gene: TRBJ1-2
D gene: TRBD1
CDR3 protein: CASSPTGQETGYGYTF
CDR3 DNA: TGTGCCAGCTCACCCACCGGACAGGAGACGGGCTATGGCTACACCTTC

V gene: TRBV7-3
clone size: NA
J gene: TRBJ2-1
D gene: NA
CDR3 protein: CASSPLGSLAVSYNEQFF
CDR3 DNA: TGTGCCAGCAGCCCCTTAGGGTCCCTAGCTGTCTCCTACAATGAGCAGTTCTTC

V gene: TRBV5-6
clone size: NA
J gene: TRBJ2-6
D gene: NA
CDR3 protein: CASSPTHRDPGANVLTF
CDR3 DNA: TGTGCCAGCAGCCCGACCCACAGGGACCCTGGGGCCAACGTCCTGACTTTC

V gene: TRBV29-1
clone size: NA
J gene: TRBJ2-7
D gene: NA
CDR3 protein: CSVQITYEQYF
CDR3 DNA: TGCAGCGTGCAGATTACCTACGAGCAGTACTTC

V gene: TRBV6-5
clone size: NA
J gene: TRBJ1-2
D gene: NA
CDR3 protein: CASSNQRSGGYTF
CDR3 DNA: TGTGCCAGCAGTAACCAGAGGTCTGGGGGCTACACCTTC

V gene: TRBV9
clone size: NA
J gene: TRBJ1-2
D gene: TRBD1
CDR3 protein: CASSVTGARGYTF
CDR3 DNA: TGTGCCAGCAGCGTTACAGGGGCGCGAGGCTACACCTTC

V gene: TRBV6-5
clone size: NA
J gene: TRBJ1-1
D gene: TRBD1
CDR3 protein: CASTHRGRDTEAFF
CDR3 DNA: TGTGCCAGCACCCACAGGGGAAGGGACACTGAAGCTTTCTTT

V gene: TRBV7-8
clone size: NA
J gene: TRBJ2-1
D gene: NA
CDR3 protein: CASSSDSPGPGGEQFF
CDR3 DNA: TGTGCCAGCAGCTCTGACAGTCCCGGACCGGGTGGTGAGCAGTTCTTC

V gene: TRBV20-1
clone size: NA
J gene: TRBJ2-1
D gene: NA
CDR3 protein: CSATLSEQFF
CDR3 DNA: TGCAGTGCTACCCTTAGTGAGCAGTTCTTC

V gene: TRBV6-5
clone size: NA
J gene: TRBJ2-7
D gene: NA
CDR3 protein: CASSYSSFSSYEQYF
CDR3 DNA: TGTGCCAGCAGTTACTCAAGTTTTAGCTCCTACGAGCAGTACTTC

V gene: TRBV15
clone size: NA
J gene: TRBJ2-5
D gene: NA
CDR3 protein: CATSRGSRETQYF
CDR3 DNA: TGTGCCACCAGCAGGGGCTCTCGGGAGACCCAGTACTTC

V gene: TRBV7-8
clone size: NA
J gene: TRBJ2-7
D gene: TRBD2
CDR3 protein: CASSQRTSGGAAYEQYF
CDR3 DNA: TGTGCCAGCAGCCAAAGGACTAGCGGGGGGGCCGCCTACGAGCAGTACTTC

V gene: TRBV7-2
clone size: NA
J gene: TRBJ2-7
D gene: NA
CDR3 protein: CASSLRGGAYEQYF
CDR3 DNA: TGTGCCAGCAGCTTACGAGGGGGGGCCTACGAGCAGTACTTC

V gene: TRBV2
clone size: NA
J gene: TRBJ2-5
D gene: NA
CDR3 protein: CASKLIAARETQYF
CDR3 DNA: TGTGCCAGCAAACTTATAGCGGCCCGGGAGACCCAGTACTTC

V gene: TRBV7-8
clone size: NA
J gene: TRBJ1-4
D gene: NA
CDR3 protein: CASSLASGNGEKLFF
CDR3 DNA: TGTGCCAGCAGCTTAGCCTCGGGGAACGGTGAAAAACTGTTTTTT

V gene: TRBV27
clone size: NA
J gene: TRBJ1-2
D gene: TRBD1
CDR3 protein: CASSPNRGGGYTF
CDR3 DNA: TGTGCCAGCAGTCCCAACAGGGGCGGTGGCTACACCTTC

V gene: TRBV15
clone size: few
J gene: TRBJ1-1
D gene: NA
CDR3 protein: CATSRLGGGAEAFF
CDR3 DNA: TGTGCCACCAGCAGATTGGGAGGGGGAGCTGAAGCTTTCTTT

V gene: TRBV11-3
clone size: NA
J gene: TRBJ2-2
D gene: NA
CDR3 protein: CASSYISSTGGGELFF
CDR3 DNA: TGTGCCAGCAGCTACATCTCCTCGACAGGCGGCGGGGAGCTGTTTTTT

V gene: TRBV19
clone size: NA
J gene: TRBJ1-2
D gene: NA
CDR3 protein: CASIGGENGYTF
CDR3 DNA: TGTGCCAGTATCGGAGGGGAAAATGGCTACACCTTC

V gene: TRBV30
clone size: NA
J gene: TRBJ1-2
D gene: NA
CDR3 protein: CAWSVGGYGYTF
CDR3 DNA: TGTGCCTGGAGTGTCGGGGGATATGGCTACACCTTC

V gene: TRBV18
clone size: NA
J gene: TRBJ2-7
D gene: NA
CDR3 protein: CASSPVYLADEQYF
CDR3 DNA: TGTGCCAGCTCACCAGTGTATCTGGCCGACGAGCAGTACTTC

V gene: TRBV19
clone size: NA
J gene: TRBJ1-5
D gene: TRBD1
CDR3 protein: CASSIGQGLNQPQHF
CDR3 DNA: TGTGCCAGTAGTATTGGACAGGGTCTCAATCAGCCCCAGCATTTT

V gene: TRBV4-1
clone size: NA
J gene: TRBJ2-5
D gene: TRBD2
CDR3 protein: CASSQEWRGAPLQETQYF
CDR3 DNA: TGCGCCAGCAGCCAAGAGTGGCGGGGGGCGCCCCTCCAAGAGACCCAGTACTTC

V gene: TRBV6-5
clone size: NA
J gene: TRBJ1-6
D gene: TRBD1
CDR3 protein: CASSYGQGPSSPLHF
CDR3 DNA: TGTGCCAGCAGTTACGGACAGGGCCCTAGTTCACCCCTCCACTTT

V gene: TRBV10-2
clone size: NA
J gene: TRBJ1-1
D gene: TRBD1
CDR3 protein: CASNSNRGRGTEAFF
CDR3 DNA: TGCGCCAGCAATTCCAACAGGGGAAGAGGGACTGAAGCTTTCTTT

V gene: TRBV9
clone size: NA
J gene: TRBJ1-1
D gene: TRBD1
CDR3 protein: CASSDGQGAGNTEAFF
CDR3 DNA: TGTGCCAGCAGCGATGGACAGGGGGCTGGGAACACTGAAGCTTTCTTT

V gene: TRBV5-1
clone size: NA
J gene: TRBJ2-3
D gene: TRBD2
CDR3 protein: CASSSTSASTDTQYF
CDR3 DNA: TGCGCCAGCAGCTCGACTAGCGCGAGCACAGATACGCAGTATTTT

V gene: TRBV4-1
clone size: NA
J gene: TRBJ2-7
D gene: TRBD1
CDR3 protein: CASSQSQGYEQYF
CDR3 DNA: TGCGCCAGCAGCCAATCACAGGGGTACGAGCAGTACTTC

V gene: TRBV19
clone size: NA
J gene: TRBJ1-5
D gene: NA
CDR3 protein: CASSTRETLSNQPQHF
CDR3 DNA: TGTGCCAGTAGTACCCGGGAAACTCTAAGCAATCAGCCCCAGCATTTT

V gene: TRBV19
clone size: NA
J gene: TRBJ2-3
D gene: NA
CDR3 protein: CASAAGVPDTQYF
CDR3 DNA: TGTGCCAGTGCTGCAGGGGTGCCAGATACGCAGTATTTT

V gene: TRBV5-1
clone size: NA
J gene: TRBJ2-6
D gene: NA
CDR3 protein: CASSGLPSGGANVLTF
CDR3 DNA: TGCGCCAGCAGCGGACTCCCCTCGGGAGGGGCCAACGTCCTGACTTTC

V gene: TRBV27
clone size: NA
J gene: TRBJ1-4
D gene: NA
CDR3 protein: CASSLMQGDEKLFF
CDR3 DNA: TGTGCCAGCAGTTTAATGCAAGGGGATGAAAAACTGTTTTTT

V gene: TRBV6-5
clone size: NA
J gene: TRBJ2-6
D gene: TRBD1
CDR3 protein: CASSRTGAGANVLTF
CDR3 DNA: TGTGCCAGCAGTCGTACAGGGGCAGGGGCCAACGTCCTGACTTTC

V gene: TRBV7-9
clone size: NA
J gene: TRBJ1-4
D gene: TRBD1
CDR3 protein: CASRRTGGSEKLFF
CDR3 DNA: TGTGCCAGCAGACGGACAGGGGGGAGTGAAAAACTGTTTTTT

V gene: TRBV6-5
clone size: NA
J gene: TRBJ2-3
D gene: TRBD1
CDR3 protein: CASSIGTATDTQYF
CDR3 DNA: TGTGCCAGCAGTATCGGGACAGCCACAGATACGCAGTATTTT

V gene: TRBV18
clone size: NA
J gene: TRBJ2-1
D gene: NA
CDR3 protein: CASGSGGTYNEQFF
CDR3 DNA: TGTGCCTCGGGGTCGGGCGGCACCTACAATGAGCAGTTCTTC

V gene: TRBV5-6
clone size: NA
J gene: TRBJ2-5
D gene: TRBD1
CDR3 protein: CASSLPGQGSQETQYF
CDR3 DNA: TGTGCCAGCAGCCTACCGGGACAGGGTTCCCAAGAGACCCAGTACTTC

V gene: TRBV27
clone size: NA
J gene: TRBJ1-2
D gene: NA
CDR3 protein: CASSFNPTLYGYTF
CDR3 DNA: TGTGCCAGCAGTTTCAACCCCACTCTCTATGGCTACACCTTC

V gene: TRBV28
clone size: NA
J gene: TRBJ2-3
D gene: TRBD1
CDR3 protein: CASSLSPGTGRGTQYF
CDR3 DNA: TGTGCCAGCAGTTTATCCCCCGGGACAGGGCGGGGTACGCAGTATTTT

V gene: TRBV2
clone size: once
J gene: TRBJ1-6
D gene: TRBD1
CDR3 protein: CARGTGVDSPLHF
CDR3 DNA: TGTGCCAGAGGGACAGGGGTTGATTCACCCCTCCACTTT

V gene: TRBV2
clone size: once
J gene: TRBJ2-7
D gene: TRBD2
CDR3 protein: CASTQSGGRTYEQYF
CDR3 DNA: TGTGCCAGCACCCAAAGCGGGGGGCGGACCTACGAGCAGTACTTC

V gene: TRBV13
clone size: NA
J gene: TRBJ1-1
D gene: TRBD1
CDR3 protein: CASRRAGGGPNTEAFF
CDR3 DNA: TGTGCCAGCAGGAGGGCAGGGGGTGGGCCTAACACTGAAGCTTTCTTT

V gene: TRBV7-9
clone size: NA
J gene: TRBJ1-4
D gene: NA
CDR3 protein: CASSPSGGGLSEKLFF
CDR3 DNA: TGTGCCAGCAGCCCGAGTGGGGGGGGGCTAAGTGAAAAACTGTTTTTT

V gene: TRBV28
clone size: NA
J gene: TRBJ1-5
D gene: NA
CDR3 protein: CASSRRGRDQPQHF
CDR3 DNA: TGTGCCAGCAGTCGACGGGGGAGGGATCAGCCCCAGCATTTT

V gene: TRBV9
clone size: NA
J gene: TRBJ1-4
D gene: TRBD1
CDR3 protein: CASSVSGTGDEKLFF
CDR3 DNA: TGTGCCAGCAGCGTTTCCGGGACAGGGGATGAAAAACTGTTTTTT

V gene: TRBV4-2
clone size: NA
J gene: TRBJ1-1
D gene: TRBD1
CDR3 protein: CASSQASGTGAEAFF
CDR3 DNA: TGTGCCAGCAGCCAAGCAAGTGGGACAGGGGCTGAAGCTTTCTTT

V gene: TRBV23-1
clone size: NA
J gene: TRBJ1-2
D gene: NA
CDR3 protein: CASRLVGGKGYTF
CDR3 DNA: TGCGCCAGCAGACTGGTGGGGGGGAAAGGCTACACCTTC

V gene: TRBV15
clone size: NA
J gene: TRBJ1-4
D gene: NA
CDR3 protein: CATSRGGGLATNEKLFF
CDR3 DNA: TGTGCCACCAGCAGAGGGGGAGGTCTGGCAACTAATGAAAAACTGTTTTTT

V gene: TRBV25-1
clone size: NA
J gene: TRBJ2-3
D gene: NA
CDR3 protein: CASDRGATDTQYF
CDR3 DNA: TGTGCCAGCGACCGGGGGGCCACAGATACGCAGTATTTT

V gene: TRBV27
clone size: NA
J gene: TRBJ1-5
D gene: NA
CDR3 protein: CASSLSPGHEPQHF
CDR3 DNA: TGTGCCAGCAGTTTGAGTCCCGGACACGAGCCCCAGCATTTT

V gene: TRBV27
clone size: NA
J gene: TRBJ1-5
D gene: NA
CDR3 protein: CASSWGGSQPQHF
CDR3 DNA: TGTGCCAGCAGTTGGGGGGGTAGTCAGCCCCAGCATTTT